Here is one TCR beta chain with its context. This CDR3 spans 17 amino acids. Trimming shortened V by 6 bases and J by 0 bases, and 18 bases separated the two germline ends. CDR1 and CDR2 (germline): MRHNA, SNTAGT. This record belongs to a study of T cell clones after liver transplantation. Study-wide context: Pre-transplant mixed lymphocyte reactions yielded third-party-reactive TCRbeta sequences as comparators for graft-donor-reactive sequences.

Only in-frame clones appear in the TCRdb table, and some are missing; sequencing was by immunoSEQ multiplex PCR. Of approximately 72,000 clones detected, about nine tenths appear once; the ten largest clones hold 2% to 3%. This chain connects TRBV6-4 to TRBJ2-1, with D maybe TRBD1 (6 bases). The sample consisted of CD4+ T cells from blood, taken before liver transplant. The clonotype was recovered from a human donor who received a liver transplant. The CDR3 nucleotides are TGTGCCAGCAGATCGGCACAAGACAGGCGCTCCTACAATGAGCAGTTCTTC. This sequence encodes CASRSAQDRRSYNEQFF.